This T cell receptor beta chain was sequenced for a study of cytomegalovirus exposure and HLA in healthy donors. Overall study: From HLA-typed donors, an early data release held approximately 85 million unique TCRs.

Germline V gives CDR1 MNHNY, CDR2 SVGAGI (reference sequence). This CDR3 spans 11 amino acids. With 9 bases removed from V and 10 bases from J, the gap between germline ends came to 13 bases. This PCR relied on a set of 60 Vbeta primers and 13 Jbeta primers. This table comes from immunoSEQ multiplex PCR, and its TCRdb copy is limited to in-frame clones, with some not included. The sample comprises roughly 120,000 clones, over 60% of which are singletons, and about 2% rests with the top ten. The chain couples TRBV6-6 to TRBJ2-1; tentatively, D is TRBD2 (6 bases). This TCR derives from a man aged 18 to 29 in good health and CMV-seronegative. Material: PBMCs. The CDR3 region has the DNA TGTGCCAGTCTGGACTATACCGAGCAGTTCTTC. This codes for CASLDYTEQFF.